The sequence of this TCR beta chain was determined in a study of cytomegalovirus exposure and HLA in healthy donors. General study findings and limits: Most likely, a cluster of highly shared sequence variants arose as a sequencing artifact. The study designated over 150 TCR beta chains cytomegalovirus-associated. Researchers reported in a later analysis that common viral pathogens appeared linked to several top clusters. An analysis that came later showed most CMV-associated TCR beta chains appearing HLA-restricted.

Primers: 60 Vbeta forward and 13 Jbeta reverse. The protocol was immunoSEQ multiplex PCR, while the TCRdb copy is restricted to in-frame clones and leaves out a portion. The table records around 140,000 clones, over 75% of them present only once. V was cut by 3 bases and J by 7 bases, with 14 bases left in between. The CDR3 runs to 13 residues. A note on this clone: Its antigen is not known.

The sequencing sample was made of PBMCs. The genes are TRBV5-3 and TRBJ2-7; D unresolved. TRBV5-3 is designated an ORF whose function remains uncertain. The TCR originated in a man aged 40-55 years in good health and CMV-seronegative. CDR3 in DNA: TGTGCCAGAAGCTACCGACTCGCCTGGGAGCAGTACTTC. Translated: CARSYRLAWEQYF.